This entry lists 30 T cell receptor beta chains sequenced from one sample in a study of blood T cell repertoires in COVID-19. This table comes from immunoSEQ multiplex PCR, and its TCRdb copy is limited to in-frame clones, with some not included. The sample includes around 300,000 clones, less than 90% of them seen just once. Sequences were obtained from peripheral blood. The origin of the receptors is a woman aged 70 to 79 with COVID-19, enrolled during active disease.

This CDR3 is CASSQGLSQPQHF. The CDR3 DNA follows: TGTGCCAGCAGCCAAGGATTGAGTCAGCCCCAGCATTTT. The rearrangement joins TRBV3-1 (or the pseudogene TRBV3-2) to TRBJ1-5; D not certain. The germline V gene has CDR1 LGHDT and CDR2 YNNKEL (reference sequence). This CDR3 has 13 amino acids. V was trimmed by 1 base and J by 6 bases, leaving 7 bases between them.

The chain has TRBV7-2 and TRBJ2-1; 9 bases are a match to TRBD1. The CDR3 loop spans 15 amino acids. V trimming: 5 bases; J trimming: 6 bases; junction bases outside the gene matches: 8. CDR1 and CDR2 from the germline V gene are SGHTA and FQGNSA. The CDR3 DNA reads as TGTGCCAGCAGCCTTACAGGGGGCCTAGGCAATGAGCAGTTCTTC. Its protein is CASSLTGGLGNEQFF.

The chain has TRBV7-2 and TRBJ1-2; D possibly corresponds to TRBD1 (6 bases). Germline CDR1 reads SGHTA; CDR2 reads FQGNSA. V was shortened by 1 base and J by 8 bases, with 17 bases between the two germline ends. This CDR3 has 15 amino acids. CDR3 sequence (DNA): TGTGCCAGCAGCTTAGGAGGATGGCAGGGGTTAGGCTACACCTTC. It specifies CASSLGGWQGLGYTF.

The chain joins TRBV27 to TRBJ2-2; D is unclear. The CDR3 spans 13 residues. Between the trimmed V and J ends, which lost 3 bases and 5 bases, there was a span of 7 bases. The germline gives CDR1 MNHEY, CDR2 SMNVEV (reference sequence). In DNA, the CDR3 is TGTGCCAGCAGTTTCCAGGCGACCGGGGAGCTGTTTTTT. This gives the protein CASSFQATGELFF.

Turning to this clone: This sample also contains other DNA sequences that code for the same CDR3. The V call is TRBV19, the J call TRBJ1-1; 7 bases are a match to TRBD1. The ends lost 6 bases at V and 1 base at J; junction bases unmatched: 5. This CDR3 comprises 14 residues. The V gene's germline CDR1 is LNHDA and CDR2 SQIVND (reference sequence). CDR3 sequence: CASRTGTENTEAFF. In DNA form, the CDR3 reads TGTGCCAGTAGGACAGGGACCGAGAACACTGAAGCTTTCTTT.

This chain uses TRBV7-9 with TRBJ2-1; 7 nucleotides match TRBD1. V dropped 5 bases and J dropped 8; count of bases not matched to a gene: 15. Germline V gene sequence: CDR1 SEHNR, CDR2 FQNEAQ (reference sequence). CDR3 length: 16 residues. CDR3 sequence reads: CASSPRRDSEHDEQFF. The DNA for the CDR3 is TGTGCCAGCAGCCCTCGCCGGGACAGCGAACACGATGAGCAGTTCTTC. The whole variable domain, remainder taken from reference TRBV7-9 and TRBJ2-1, is DTGVSQNPRHKITKRGQNVTFRCDPISEHNRLYWYRQTLGQGPEFLTYFQNEAQLEKSRLLSDRFSAERPKGSFSTLEIQRTEQGDSAMYLCASSPRRDSEHDEQFFGPGTRLTVL.

J is TRBJ1-1 and V is TRBV3-1 (or the pseudogene TRBV3-2); 7 nucleotides align to TRBD1. V was pared by 4 bases and J by 4 bases, with 3 bases of the junction left unmatched. This CDR3 has 13 amino acids. Germline values: CDR1 LGHDT, CDR2 YNNKEL (reference sequence). The CDR3 DNA is TGTGCCAGCAGCCTTGGGACAGTCACTGAAGCTTTCTTT. Amino acids: CASSLGTVTEAFF.

The rearrangement uses TRBV6-5 and TRBJ2-7; D is ambiguous. Germline V gene lookup returns CDR1 MNHEY and CDR2 SVGAGI. This CDR3 region has 12 residues. The V end lost 8 bases, the J end lost 0 bases, and 8 bases lay between the germline ends. The CDR3 nucleotides read TGTGCCAGCGGCATTTACTCCTACGAGCAGTACTTC. Protein product: CASGIYSYEQYF.

The rearrangement uses TRBV9 and TRBJ2-3; a possible D gene is TRBD2 (6 bases). The CDR3 totals 15 residues. Germline lookup yields CDR1 SGDLS and CDR2 YYNGEE. Trimming pared 2 bases from V and 1 base from J, leaving 11 bases between. The CDR3 DNA sequence: TGTGCCAGCAGCGTTCTGGTAGCGGGCACAGATACGCAGTATTTT. It encodes CASSVLVAGTDTQYF.

The rearrangement joins TRBV7-2 to TRBJ1-1, with 8 bases matching TRBD1. Trimming at V came to 5 bases and at J to 11 bases, leaving 13 bases not matched to a gene. Germline lookup yields CDR1 SGHTA and CDR2 FQGNSA. The CDR3 has 14 amino acids. CDR3 sequence reads: CASSPSSDRVGAFF. Here the CDR3 DNA reads TGTGCCAGCAGCCCCTCTTCGGACAGGGTTGGGGCTTTCTTT. Complete variable domain (other parts from reference TRBV7-2 and TRBJ1-1): GAGVSQSPSNKVTEKGKDVELRCDPISGHTALYWYRQSLGQGLEFLIYFQGNSAPDKSGLPSDRFSAERTGGSVSTLTIQRTQQEDSAVYLCASSPSSDRVGAFFGQGTRLTVV.

The genes are TRBV9 and TRBJ1-1; no reliable D call. Germline assignment: CDR1 SGDLS and CDR2 YYNGEE. V was trimmed by 0 bases and J by 1 base, leaving 10 bases between them. This CDR3 comprises 15 residues. The CDR3: CASSVDSGQNTEAFF. CDR3 sequence (DNA): TGTGCCAGCAGCGTAGACTCAGGCCAGAACACTGAAGCTTTCTTT. The full variable domain, rest sourced from reference TRBV9 and TRBJ1-1, is DSGVTQTPKHLITATGQRVTLRCSPRSGDLSVYWYQQSLDQGLQFLIQYYNGEERAKGNILERFSAQQFPDLHSELNLSSLELGDSALYFCASSVDSGQNTEAFFGQGTRLTVV.

This clone occurred a few times. The genes are TRBV7-2 and TRBJ2-7, with D possibly TRBD2 on 7 matching bases. Germline V gene sequence: CDR1 SGHTA, CDR2 FQGNSA. Trimming stripped 5 bases from V and 2 bases from J, with 13 bases between. The CDR3 spans 14 residues. Here the CDR3 reads CASSIWEGAYEQYF. CDR3 DNA: TGTGCCAGCAGCATCTGGGAGGGGGCCTACGAGCAGTACTTC.

V gene TRBV19 combines with J gene TRBJ1-3; D is possibly TRBD1 (5 bases). V lost 5 bases and J 3 bases, leaving 14 bases between the germline ends. CDR3 length: 15 residues. The germline CDR1 and CDR2 sequences are LNHDA and SQIVND (reference sequence). The CDR3 is CASSQRGTGGNTIYF. CDR3 in DNA: TGTGCCAGTAGTCAACGGGGGACCGGTGGAAACACCATATATTTT.

The V gene is TRBV21-1, the J gene TRBJ2-2; TRBD2, as called in the table, went unchecked against the DNA. TRBV21-1 is a recognized pseudogene. The length of the CDR3 is 17 residues. The CDR3 loop reads CASSKPTGGLNRGELFF. The DNA for the CDR3 is TGTGCCAGCAGCAAACCAACCGGGGGGTTGAACCGCGGGGAGCTGTTTTTT.

The V and J genes are TRBV2 and TRBJ1-1; unclear D gene. The germline V gene encodes CDR1 SNHLY and CDR2 FYNNEI. Trimming cost V 5 bases and J 5 bases, with 12 bases left between them. CDR3 length: 13 amino acids. CDR3 DNA sequence: TGTGCCAGCAGTATCGGGGTCGGGACTGAAGCTTTCTTT. Translating it yields CASSIGVGTEAFF.

V and J are TRBV11-2 and TRBJ2-1; possible D gene TRBD2, 5 bases. CDR1 is SGHAT, CDR2 FQNNGV, per germline. Deletions cut 2 bases from V and 0 bases from J, with 8 bases between. The CDR3 is made up of 15 amino acids. The CDR3 region is CASSLPGSSYNEQFF. The CDR3 DNA sequence: TGTGCCAGCAGCTTACCGGGGAGCTCCTACAATGAGCAGTTCTTC. Together with reference TRBV11-2 and TRBJ2-1, the CDR3 gives the full variable domain: EAGVAQSPRYKIIEKRQSVAFWCNPISGHATLYWYQQILGQGPKLLIQFQNNGVVDDSQLPKDRFSAERLKGVDSTLKIQPAKLEDSAVYLCASSLPGSSYNEQFFGPGTRLTVL.

This chain connects TRBV19 to TRBJ1-1, with D possibly matching TRBD1 (5 bases). The CDR3 is made up of 13 amino acids. V gave up 4 bases and J gave up 9 bases, with 15 bases separating them. Germline V gene sequence: CDR1 LNHDA, CDR2 SQIVND (reference sequence). The CDR3 DNA reads TGTGCCAGTAGTACCGAGACAGTTCCAAAAGCTTTCTTT. Translated, it gives CASSTETVPKAFF.

CDR3 sequence: CATSDTRGLAFF. CDR3 in DNA: TGTGCCACCAGTGATACAAGGGGGCTAGCTTTCTTT. The chain uses TRBV24-1 and TRBJ1-1; TRBD1 agrees at 7 bases. Germline V gene lookup returns CDR1 KGHDR and CDR2 SFDVKD. After removal of 3 bases from V and 10 bases from J, the junction contained 4 bases not matched to a gene. The CDR3 contains 12 residues.

The rearrangement joins TRBV21-1 to TRBJ2-7; TRBD1, the table's D call, was not compared with the DNA. TRBV21-1 is designated a pseudogene. The CDR3 sequence is 18 residues long. The CDR3: CASSPKKAGQGVIHEQYF. For the CDR3, the DNA is TGTGCCAGCAGCCCCAAAAAGGCCGGACAGGGAGTAATCCACGAGCAGTACTTC.

The V call is TRBV11-2, the J call TRBJ1-2; 10 bases match TRBD1. This CDR3 contains 15 residues. CDR1 is SGHAT and CDR2 is FQNNGV in the germline V gene. After removal of 3 bases from V and 4 bases from J, the junction contained 5 bases not matched to a gene. Here the CDR3 reads CASSFSGQGIYGYTF. CDR3 DNA: TGTGCCAGCAGCTTCTCGGGACAGGGGATCTATGGCTACACCTTC.

In the case of this clone: At the DNA level, this CDR3 is encoded by other sequences in the same sample as well. The rearrangement links TRBV29-1 to TRBJ1-2, with 7 bases fitting TRBD1. This CDR3 spans 12 amino acids. V lost 4 bases and J lost 2; bases outside the gene matches: 1. CDR1 and CDR2 (germline): SQVTM, ANQGSEA. This chain's CDR3 is CSVGQGNYGYTF. In DNA, the CDR3 is TGCAGCGTTGGACAGGGCAACTATGGCTACACCTTC.

V usage is TRBV2 and J usage is TRBJ2-5; 8 bases are a match to TRBD1. Germline V lookup: CDR1 SNHLY, CDR2 FYNNEI. The CDR3 sequence is 12 residues long. V was pared by 6 bases and J by 5 bases, with 2 bases of the junction left unmatched. CDR3 loop: CASRTGDETQYF. The CDR3, as DNA: TGTGCCAGCAGGACAGGGGATGAGACCCAGTACTTC.

The chain's CDR3 is CASSFRLGGSDTQYF. CDR3 DNA: TGTGCCAGCAGCTTCCGACTAGGCGGTTCAGATACGCAGTATTTT. The genes are TRBV9 and TRBJ2-3; D possibly corresponds to TRBD2 (6 bases). In germline, CDR1 is SGDLS, CDR2 YYNGEE. Trimming cost V 4 bases and J 4 bases, with 16 bases left between them. The CDR3 loop spans 15 amino acids. Filled out from reference TRBV9 and TRBJ2-3, the complete variable domain reads DSGVTQTPKHLITATGQRVTLRCSPRSGDLSVYWYQQSLDQGLQFLIQYYNGEERAKGNILERFSAQQFPDLHSELNLSSLELGDSALYFCASSFRLGGSDTQYFGPGTRLTVL.

The rearrangement links TRBV29-1 to TRBJ2-2; 12 bases are a match to TRBD1. J gave up 3 bases and V 0 bases, and 2 bases lay outside the gene matches. This CDR3 is 16 amino acids long. The V gene's germline CDR1 is SQVTM and CDR2 ANQGSEA. CDR3 sequence (DNA): TGCAGCGTTGAAGACGGGACAGGGGGCTACACCGGGGAGCTGTTTTTT. Protein sequence: CSVEDGTGGYTGELFF.

The chain uses TRBV12-3 or TRBV12-4 and TRBJ2-3; 8 nucleotides match TRBD2. CDR3 length: 13 amino acids. After removal of 6 bases from V and 4 bases from J, the junction contained 3 bases not matched to a gene. CDR3 sequence reads: CASRRTSSDTQYF. DNA for the CDR3: TGTGCCAGCAGACGGACTAGCTCAGATACGCAGTATTTT.

The V call is TRBV19, the J call TRBJ1-2, with TRBD1 identical over 9 bases. With 7 bases clipped from V and 1 base from J, the junction kept 13 bases outside the gene matches. This CDR3 is 17 amino acids long. Germline CDR1 is LNHDA and CDR2 is SQIVND (reference sequence). CDR3 region: CASILTGGASINYGYTF. DNA of the CDR3: TGTGCCAGTATTCTTACAGGGGGCGCGTCCATTAACTATGGCTACACCTTC.

This chain joins TRBV2 and TRBJ2-7; D may be TRBD1 (5 bases). The germline V gene has CDR1 SNHLY and CDR2 FYNNEI. CDR3 size: 13 residues. Trimming took off 10 bases at V and 0 bases at J, with 13 bases between the two ends. The CDR3 nucleotides are TGTGCCACCTCCGAGGACACCTCCTACGAGCAGTACTTC. It codes for CATSEDTSYEQYF. Using reference TRBV2 and TRBJ2-7 for the parts outside the CDR3, the full variable domain is EPEVTQTPSHQVTQMGQEVILRCVPISNHLYFYWYRQILGQKVEFLVSFYNNEISEKSEIFDDQFSVERPDGSNFTLKIRSTKLEDSAMYFCATSEDTSYEQYFGPGTRLTVT.

The CDR3 spells CASSLIGGQETQYF. The CDR3 nucleotides are TGTGCCAGCAGCTTGATCGGGGGACAAGAGACCCAGTACTTC. The chain has TRBV5-6 and TRBJ2-5; weak D call: TRBD2 (6 bases). Germline CDR1 and CDR2: SGHDT and YYEEEE. The CDR3 is 14 amino acids. Trimming removed 1 base at V and 2 bases at J, with 9 bases between. The variable domain in full, with the rest retrieved from reference TRBV5-6 and TRBJ2-5, is DAGVTQSPTHLIKTRGQQVTLRCSPKSGHDTVSWYQQALGQGPQFIFQYYEEEERQRGNFPDRFSGHQFPNYSSELNVNALLLGDSALYLCASSLIGGQETQYFGPGTRLLVL.

The V and J genes are TRBV27 and TRBJ2-3; 9 nucleotides line up with TRBD1. The CDR3 is made up of 12 amino acids. The V gene end was trimmed by 8 bases and the J gene end by 11 bases; junction bases not matched to a gene: 8. Germline CDR1 reads MNHEY; CDR2 reads SMNVEV (reference sequence). The CDR3 coding sequence is TGTGCCAGCGGAACCGGACAGGGGAAGCAGTATTTT. Residues: CASGTGQGKQYF.

The chain links TRBV30 to TRBJ2-3, with TRBD2 identical over 10 bases. V trimming: 2 bases; J trimming: 5 bases; junction bases outside the gene matches: 4. CDR1 and CDR2 (germline): GTSNPN, SVGIG (reference sequence). This CDR3 is 14 amino acids long. In DNA form, the CDR3 reads TGTGCCTGGAGTTGGCTAGCGGGGGAAGATACGCAGTATTTT. It yields the protein CAWSWLAGEDTQYF.